The text below deals with one T cell receptor (beta chain). This entry belongs to a study of blood T cell repertoires in COVID-19. The wider study: Sources were T cells, B-cell-depleted T cells, or PBMCs; the material itself was cDNA or gDNA.

Authors' methods: Using reference gene primer amplification, nucleated cell counts were estimated. Clones were read by immunoSEQ multiplex PCR, and TCRdb kept only the in-frame ones, dropping some. V and J calls and clone size come straight from that table; D and trimming were deduced from the DNA. The repertoire has 20,000 to 25,000 clones, 65% to 80% of them found once; the top ten carry less than 20%. The germline V gene encodes CDR1 MNHEY and CDR2 SMNVEV (reference sequence). This CDR3 comprises 15 residues. The V end was cut by 4 bases, the J end by 6 bases, with 16 bases between. This clonotype was obtained from a human donor in a cohort sampled during active or convalescent COVID-19. This chain connects TRBV27 to TRBJ2-1; D may be TRBD1 (5 bases). The specimen sequenced was peripheral blood. CDR3 DNA sequence: TGTGCCAGCAGTTCTATGGGGCCGTTTCTCAATGAGCAGTTCTTC. Protein sequence: CASSSMGPFLNEQFF.